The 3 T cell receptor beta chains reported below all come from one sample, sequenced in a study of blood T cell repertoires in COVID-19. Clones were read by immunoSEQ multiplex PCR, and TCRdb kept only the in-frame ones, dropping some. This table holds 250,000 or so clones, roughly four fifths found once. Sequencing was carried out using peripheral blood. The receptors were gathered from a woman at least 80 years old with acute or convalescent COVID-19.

The CDR3 DNA is TGTGCCAGTAGTATCGGACTTCCTGGGGGCACAGATACGCAGTATTTT. Protein: CASSIGLPGGTDTQYF. The chain has TRBV19 and TRBJ2-3; weak D call: TRBD2 (5 bases). This CDR3 contains 16 residues. CDR1 is LNHDA and CDR2 is SQIVND in the germline V gene (reference sequence). Trimming cost V 3 bases and J 1 base, with 14 bases left between them.

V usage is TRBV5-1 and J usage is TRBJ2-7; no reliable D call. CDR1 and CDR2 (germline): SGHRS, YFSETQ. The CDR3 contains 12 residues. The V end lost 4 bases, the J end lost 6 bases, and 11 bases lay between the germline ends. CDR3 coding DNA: TGCGCCAGCAGCCCGACCGGGTCCGAGCAGTACTTC. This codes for CASSPTGSEQYF.

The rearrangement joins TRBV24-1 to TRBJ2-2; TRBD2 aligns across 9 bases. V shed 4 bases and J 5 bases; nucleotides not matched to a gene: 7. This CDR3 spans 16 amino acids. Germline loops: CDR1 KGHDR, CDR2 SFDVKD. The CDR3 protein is CATSDPGLAGTGELFF. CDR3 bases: TGTGCCACCAGTGACCCGGGACTAGCTGGGACCGGGGAGCTGTTTTTT.